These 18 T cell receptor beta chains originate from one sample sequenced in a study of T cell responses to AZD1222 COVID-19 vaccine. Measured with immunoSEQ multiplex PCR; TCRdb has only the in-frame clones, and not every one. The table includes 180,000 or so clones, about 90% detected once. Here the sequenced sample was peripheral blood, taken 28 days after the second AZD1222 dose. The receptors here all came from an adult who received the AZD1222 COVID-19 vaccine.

CDR3 coding DNA: TGTGCCAGCAGCCAAGAACCAAGGGACTCAACTGAAGCTTTCTTT. Its protein product is CASSQEPRDSTEAFF. The chain recombines TRBV3-1 (or the pseudogene TRBV3-2) with TRBJ1-1; perhaps TRBD1 as D (5 bases). With 0 bases removed from V and 5 bases from J, the gap between germline ends came to 13 bases. This CDR3 is built from 15 residues. CDR1 and CDR2 from the germline V gene are LGHDT and YNNKEL (reference sequence).

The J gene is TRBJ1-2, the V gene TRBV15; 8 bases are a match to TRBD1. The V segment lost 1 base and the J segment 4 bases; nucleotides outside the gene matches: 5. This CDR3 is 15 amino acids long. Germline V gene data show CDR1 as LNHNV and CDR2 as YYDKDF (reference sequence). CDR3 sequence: CATSRGQGYFYGYTF. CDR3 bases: TGTGCCACCAGCAGAGGACAGGGGTACTTCTATGGCTACACCTTC.

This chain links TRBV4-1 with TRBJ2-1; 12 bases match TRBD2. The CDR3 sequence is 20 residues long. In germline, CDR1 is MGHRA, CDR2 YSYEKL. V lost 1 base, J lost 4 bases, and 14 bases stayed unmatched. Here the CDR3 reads CASSQVPTGTSGGLYNEQFF. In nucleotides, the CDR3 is TGCGCCAGCAGCCAAGTTCCTACCGGTACTAGCGGGGGGCTATACAATGAGCAGTTCTTC.

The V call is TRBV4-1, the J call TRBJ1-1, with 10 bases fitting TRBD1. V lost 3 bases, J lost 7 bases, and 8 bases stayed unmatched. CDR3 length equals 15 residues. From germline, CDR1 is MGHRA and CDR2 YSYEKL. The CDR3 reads CASSQQGQGRVEAFF. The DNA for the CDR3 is TGCGCCAGCAGCCAGCAGGGACAGGGGCGGGTTGAAGCTTTCTTT.

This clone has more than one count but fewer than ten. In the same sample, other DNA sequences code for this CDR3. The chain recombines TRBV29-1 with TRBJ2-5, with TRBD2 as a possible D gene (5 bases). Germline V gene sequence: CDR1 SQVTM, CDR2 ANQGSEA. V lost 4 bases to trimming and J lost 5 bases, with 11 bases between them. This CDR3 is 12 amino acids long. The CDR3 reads CSVVGGRETQYF. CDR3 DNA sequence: TGCAGCGTTGTCGGCGGGCGGGAGACCCAGTACTTC. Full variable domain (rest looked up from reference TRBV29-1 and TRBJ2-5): SAVISQKPSRDICQRGTSLTIQCQVDSQVTMMFWYRQQPGQSLTLIATANQGSEATYESGFVIDKFPISRPNLTFSTLTVSNMSPEDSSIYLCSVVGGRETQYFGPGTRLLVL.

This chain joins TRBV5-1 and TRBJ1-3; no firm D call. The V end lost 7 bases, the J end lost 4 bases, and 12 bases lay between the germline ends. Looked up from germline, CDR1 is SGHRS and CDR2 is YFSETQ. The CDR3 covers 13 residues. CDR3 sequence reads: CASSREAGNTIYF. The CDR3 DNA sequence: TGCGCCAGCTCTCGGGAAGCCGGAAACACCATATATTTT.

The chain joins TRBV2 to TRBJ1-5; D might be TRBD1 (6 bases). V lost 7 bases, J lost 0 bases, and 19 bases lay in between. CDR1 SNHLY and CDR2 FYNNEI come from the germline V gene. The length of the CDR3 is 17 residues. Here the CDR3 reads CASIKGGTRDSNQPQHF. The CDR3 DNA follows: TGTGCCAGCATCAAGGGAGGGACAAGGGATAGCAATCAGCCCCAGCATTTT. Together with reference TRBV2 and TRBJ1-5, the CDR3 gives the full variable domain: EPEVTQTPSHQVTQMGQEVILRCVPISNHLYFYWYRQILGQKVEFLVSFYNNEISEKSEIFDDQFSVERPDGSNFTLKIRSTKLEDSAMYFCASIKGGTRDSNQPQHFGDGTRLSIL.

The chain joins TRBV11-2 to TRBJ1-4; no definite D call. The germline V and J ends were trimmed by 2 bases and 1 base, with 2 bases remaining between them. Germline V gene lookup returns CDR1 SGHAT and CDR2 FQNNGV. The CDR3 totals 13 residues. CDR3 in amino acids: CASSLRTNEKLFF. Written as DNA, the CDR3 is TGTGCCAGCAGCTTAAGAACTAATGAAAAACTGTTTTTT.

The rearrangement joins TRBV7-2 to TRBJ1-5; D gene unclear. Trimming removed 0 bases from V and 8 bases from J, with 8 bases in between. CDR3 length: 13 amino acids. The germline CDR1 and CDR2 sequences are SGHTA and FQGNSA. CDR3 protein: CASSLAYGEPQHF. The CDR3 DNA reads TGTGCCAGCAGCTTAGCATACGGGGAGCCCCAGCATTTT.

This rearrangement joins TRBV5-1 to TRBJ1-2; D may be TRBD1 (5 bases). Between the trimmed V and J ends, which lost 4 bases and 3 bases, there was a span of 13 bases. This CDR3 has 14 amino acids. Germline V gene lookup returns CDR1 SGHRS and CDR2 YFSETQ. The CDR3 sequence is CASSARGAYYGYTF. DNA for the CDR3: TGCGCCAGCAGCGCTAGAGGGGCCTACTATGGCTACACCTTC.

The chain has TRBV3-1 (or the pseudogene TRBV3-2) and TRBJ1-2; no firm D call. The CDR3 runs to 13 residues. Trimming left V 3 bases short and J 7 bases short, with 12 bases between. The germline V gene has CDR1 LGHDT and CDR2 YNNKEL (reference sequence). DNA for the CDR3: TGTGCCAGCAGCCACAAGAAGGGAAGTGGCTACACCTTC. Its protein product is CASSHKKGSGYTF.

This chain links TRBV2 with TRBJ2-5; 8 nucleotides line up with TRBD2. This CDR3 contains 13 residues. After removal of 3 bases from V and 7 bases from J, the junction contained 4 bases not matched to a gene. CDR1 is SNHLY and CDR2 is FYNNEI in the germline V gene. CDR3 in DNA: TGTGCCAGCAGTGACCTAGCGGGTGCGACCCAGTACTTC. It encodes CASSDLAGATQYF.

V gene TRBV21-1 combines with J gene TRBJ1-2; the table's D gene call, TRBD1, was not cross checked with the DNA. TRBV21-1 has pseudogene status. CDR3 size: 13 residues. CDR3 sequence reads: CASSTGTAYGYTF. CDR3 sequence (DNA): TGTGCCAGCAGCACAGGGACAGCCTATGGCTACACCTTC.

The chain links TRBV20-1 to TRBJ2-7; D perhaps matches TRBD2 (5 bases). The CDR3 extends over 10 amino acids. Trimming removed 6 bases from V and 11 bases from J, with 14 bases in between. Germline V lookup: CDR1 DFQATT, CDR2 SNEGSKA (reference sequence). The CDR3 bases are TGCAGTGCCGACGCAGAGCGGAAGTACTTC. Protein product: CSADAERKYF.

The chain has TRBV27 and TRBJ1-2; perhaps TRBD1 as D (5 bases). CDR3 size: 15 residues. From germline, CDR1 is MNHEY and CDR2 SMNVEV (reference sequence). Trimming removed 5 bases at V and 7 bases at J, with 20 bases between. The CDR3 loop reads CASSLSRDGISGYTF. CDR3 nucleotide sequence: TGTGCCAGCAGTCTCTCGAGGGACGGAATTTCTGGCTACACCTTC.

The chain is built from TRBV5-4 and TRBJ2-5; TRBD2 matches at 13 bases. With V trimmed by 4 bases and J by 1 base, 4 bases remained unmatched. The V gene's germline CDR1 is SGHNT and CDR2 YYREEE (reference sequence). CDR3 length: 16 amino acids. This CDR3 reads CASSDRLAGGQETQYF. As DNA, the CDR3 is TGTGCCAGCAGCGATCGACTAGCGGGGGGCCAAGAGACCCAGTACTTC.

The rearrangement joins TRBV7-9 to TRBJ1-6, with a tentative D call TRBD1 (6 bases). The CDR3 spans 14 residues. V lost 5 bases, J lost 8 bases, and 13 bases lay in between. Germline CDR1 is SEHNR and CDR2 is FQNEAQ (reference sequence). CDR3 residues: CASSNRDFDSPLHF. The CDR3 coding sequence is TGTGCCAGCAGCAACAGGGACTTTGATTCACCCCTCCACTTT. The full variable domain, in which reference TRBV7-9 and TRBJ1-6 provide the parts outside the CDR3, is DTGVSQNPRHKITKRGQNVTFRCDPISEHNRLYWYRQTLGQGPEFLTYFQNEAQLEKSRLLSDRFSAERPKGSFSTLEIQRTEQGDSAMYLCASSNRDFDSPLHFGNGTRLTVT.

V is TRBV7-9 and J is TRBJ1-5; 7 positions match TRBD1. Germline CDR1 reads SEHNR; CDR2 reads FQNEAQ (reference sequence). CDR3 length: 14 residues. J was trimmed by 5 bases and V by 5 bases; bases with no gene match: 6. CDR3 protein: CASSQTGFDQPQHF. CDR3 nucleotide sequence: TGTGCCAGCAGCCAGACAGGGTTTGATCAGCCCCAGCATTTT.